Shown below are 25 T cell receptor beta chains from a single sample sequenced in a study of blood T cells in healthy people across ages. Using a J-beta primer mix together with a sample-barcoded 5' primer, a second PCR was run for about 7 to 12 cycles. TCRdb recomputed calls from the 5' RACE reads with MiXCR, one row per CDR3 protein. The sample has over 950,000 distinct CDR3 sequences; roughly half are singletons. The sequencing input was blood. Receptors were obtained from a woman in her sixties in good health.

In its sample, this clonotype was seen a few times. The chain carries TRBV4-1 and TRBJ1-1, with unresolved D. Germline values: CDR1 MGHRA, CDR2 YSYEKL. V shed 1 base and J shed 5 bases, with 11 bases lying between them. The CDR3 runs 14 residues. CDR3 loop: CASSQGQRGTEAFF. In nucleotides, the CDR3 is TGCGCCAGCAGCCAAGGGCAGCGAGGGACTGAAGCTTTCTTT.

J is TRBJ2-5 and V is TRBV12-3 or TRBV12-4; no firm D call. V lost 4 bases and J lost 3, with 6 bases in between. The CDR3 extends over 12 amino acids. The DNA of the CDR3 is TGTGCCAGCAGTTCGATGGAAGAGACCCAGTACTTC. This gives the protein CASSSMEETQYF.

The rearrangement uses TRBV29-1 and TRBJ2-7; 9 bases map to TRBD2. The germline V gene encodes CDR1 SQVTM and CDR2 ANQGSEA. This CDR3 comprises 14 residues. V lost 4 bases, J lost 5 bases, and 9 bases stayed unmatched. CDR3 sequence: CSVVSSGSPHEQYF. The CDR3 region has the DNA TGCAGCGTTGTAAGTAGCGGGAGCCCCCACGAGCAGTACTTC.

The chain joins TRBV4-1 to TRBJ2-1; 7 bases fit TRBD1. Losses at the gene ends were 4 bases for V and 0 bases for J; bases not matched to a gene: 12. The CDR3 is 18 amino acids. Germline CDR1 MGHRA, CDR2 YSYEKL. The DNA for the CDR3 is TGCGCCAGCAGCCGTCTAACCTGGGGACAGAGCTCCTACAATGAGCAGTTCTTC. It codes for CASSRLTWGQSSYNEQFF.

This chain links TRBV2 with TRBJ1-2; no clear D gene. Germline V gene sequence: CDR1 SNHLY, CDR2 FYNNEI. The V and J ends lost 7 bases and 4 bases respectively, with 10 bases between them. This CDR3 has 12 residues. CDR3 region: CASKENLYGYTF. As DNA, the CDR3 is TGTGCCAGCAAGGAGAACCTCTATGGCTACACCTTC.

A word on this clonotype: This could be a read error, since a much larger clone is one nucleotide away. It is likely a read error, because the conserved phenylalanine at the end of the CDR3 is missing. This chain joins TRBV7-8 and TRBJ2-3, with 13 bases fitting TRBD2. CDR1 SGHVS and CDR2 FQNEAQ come from the germline V gene. The CDR3 extends over 15 amino acids. V shed 1 base, J shed 6 bases, and the junction held 1 base outside the gene matches. The CDR3 DNA follows: TGTGCCAGCAGCTTAGGACTAGCGGGAGGTGATACGCAGTATTCT. Translating it yields CASSLGLAGGDTQYS.

The CDR3 loop is CASSPMRGRGSYEQYF. The CDR3 bases are TGTGCCAGCAGTCCCATGAGGGGGAGAGGCTCCTACGAGCAGTACTTC. The chain joins TRBV12-3 or TRBV12-4 to TRBJ2-7; weak D call: TRBD1 (6 bases). V was cut by 5 bases and J by 0 bases, with 17 bases left in between. The CDR3 totals 16 residues.

This clonotype was detected once. The chain is built from TRBV28 and TRBJ2-5, with D maybe TRBD1 (6 bases). Trimming pared 11 bases from V and 4 bases from J, leaving 17 bases between. CDR1 is MDHEN, CDR2 SYDVKM, per germline. The CDR3 is 13 residues long. The CDR3 region has the DNA TGTGCCGGCGGAAGGGGGTCGCGAGAGACCCAGTACTTC. Amino acid sequence: CAGGRGSRETQYF.

The V and J genes are TRBV20-1 and TRBJ1-6; D ambiguous. The CDR3 loop spans 14 amino acids. V lost 5 bases to trimming and J lost 8 bases, with 16 bases between them. The germline V gene has CDR1 DFQATT and CDR2 SNEGSKA (reference sequence). CDR3 protein: CSASEVRSDSPLHF. CDR3 nucleotides: TGCAGTGCTTCGGAGGTGAGGTCAGATTCACCCCTCCACTTT.

The CDR3 loop is CASSQTGQGAYEQYF. The CDR3 DNA reads as TGCGCCAGCAGCCAAACCGGACAGGGGGCCTACGAGCAGTACTTC. The chain uses TRBV4-1 and TRBJ2-7; TRBD1 matches at 10 bases. J lost 2 bases, V lost 2 bases, and 3 bases had no gene match. Germline values: CDR1 MGHRA, CDR2 YSYEKL. The CDR3 consists of 15 residues.

V is TRBV20-1 and J is TRBJ2-7; D could derive from TRBD1 or TRBD2 (5 bases each). Matching the DNA end better, TRBJ2-5 makes the J call doubtful. The germline gives CDR1 DFQATT, CDR2 SNEGSKA (reference sequence). The CDR3 consists of 14 residues. For the CDR3, the DNA is TGCAGTGCTAGGGGGGAATTAGGCCTCGAGACCCAGTACTTC. Translated: CSARGELGLETQYF.

This clonotype was counted only a few times. This chain joins TRBV2 and TRBJ2-7; no clear D gene. The V end was cut by 4 bases, the J end by 0 bases, with 10 bases between. The length of the CDR3 is 14 residues. Germline V gene lookup returns CDR1 SNHLY and CDR2 FYNNEI. The CDR3 DNA reads as TGTGCCAGCAGTGGGAGCCGGAGCTCCTACGAGCAGTACTTC. Encoded protein: CASSGSRSSYEQYF.

This clonotype has a handful of counts. Being one base from a much bigger clone, this may be a read error. The chain is built from TRBV29-1 and TRBJ2-7, with TRBD2 matching 9 bases. CDR1 and CDR2 from the germline V gene are SQVTM and ANQGSEA. The CDR3 runs to 12 residues. V lost 8 bases and J lost 7; bases outside the gene matches: 9. This chain's CDR3 is CSIVTSGREQYF. Here the CDR3 DNA reads TGCAGCATTGTGACTAGCGGTAGGGAGCAGTACTTC.

This sequence joins TRBV11-2 and TRBJ2-4; 12 bases map to TRBD2. The germline gives CDR1 SGHAT, CDR2 FQNNGV. The CDR3 loop spans 15 amino acids. J lost 13 bases, V lost 1 base, and 8 bases had no gene match. CDR3: CASSLGATSGRTQYF. DNA of the CDR3: TGTGCCAGCAGCTTAGGTGCGACTAGCGGGAGAACCCAGTACTTC.

The chain links TRBV2 to TRBJ2-1; D gene uncertain. V was pared by 9 bases and J by 13 bases, with 19 bases between. This CDR3 spans 12 amino acids. CDR1 SNHLY and CDR2 FYNNEI come from the germline V gene. CDR3 residues: CASQNRPETQFF. CDR3 DNA: TGTGCCAGTCAAAATCGGCCAGAGACCCAGTTCTTC.

V is TRBV27 and J is TRBJ2-1; D remains unclear. The V gene's germline CDR1 is MNHEY and CDR2 SMNVEV (reference sequence). V lost 4 bases and J lost 6, with 13 bases in between. This CDR3 region has 14 residues. The CDR3 sequence: CASSSYMPSNEQFF. In nucleotides, the CDR3 is TGTGCCAGCAGTTCCTATATGCCCTCCAATGAGCAGTTCTTC.

This clonotype was counted a few times. The chain is built from TRBV24-1 and TRBJ2-3; 8 positions match TRBD2. Germline-derived CDR1 and CDR2 are KGHDR and SFDVKD. Trimming at V came to 5 bases and at J to 6 bases, leaving 9 bases not matched to a gene. The CDR3 totals 15 residues. Here the CDR3 DNA reads TGTGCCACCAGTGGAACTAGCGGCAATGTCGATACGCAGTATTTT. It specifies CATSGTSGNVDTQYF.

The gene calls are TRBV27 and TRBJ2-7, with TRBD2 as a possible D gene (6 bases). The CDR3 length is 13 residues. Trimming pared 5 bases from V and 3 bases from J, leaving 11 bases between. Germline V CDR1 and CDR2: MNHEY, SMNVEV (reference sequence). The CDR3 region has the DNA TGTGCCAGCAGTCCCTTCGGGGGCTACGAGCAGTACTTC. Its protein product is CASSPFGGYEQYF.

J is TRBJ2-1 and V is TRBV7-3, with 12 bases identical to TRBD1. The junction had 5 bases not matched to a gene; V was cut back by 5 bases and J by 12 bases. The CDR3 contains 13 residues. Germline assignment: CDR1 SGHTA and CDR2 FQGTGA. CDR3 in DNA: TGTGCCAGCAGCCTGGGACAGGGGGCGCGGCAGTTCTTC. Translated: CASSLGQGARQFF.

The CDR3 reads CASSPLTSGRYEQYF. CDR3 coding DNA: TGCGCCAGCAGCCCGCTGACTAGCGGGAGGTACGAGCAGTACTTC. This chain links TRBV5-1 with TRBJ2-4; TRBD2 aligns across 13 bases. The DNA end is more similar to TRBJ2-7, so the J call may be wrong. Per the germline V gene, CDR1 is SGHRS and CDR2 is YFSETQ. This CDR3 contains 15 residues.

The chain is built from TRBV5-1 and TRBJ1-2; no firm D call. CDR1 and CDR2 (germline): SGHRS, YFSETQ. CDR3 length equals 13 residues. Trimming took off 0 bases at V and 8 bases at J, with 11 bases between the two ends. The CDR3 loop reads CASSLEADSGYTF. The CDR3 nucleotides are TGCGCCAGCAGCTTGGAGGCGGACTCGGGCTACACCTTC.

The rearrangement links TRBV9 to TRBJ1-2; TRBD1 is a possible D gene (6 bases). CDR3 length: 12 amino acids. With 3 bases removed from V and 12 bases from J, the gap between germline ends came to 15 bases. Germline assignment: CDR1 SGDLS and CDR2 YYNGEE. The CDR3, as DNA: TGTGCCAGCAGCGCTCAAACAGGGCCCCACACCTTC. This gives the protein CASSAQTGPHTF.

The chain joins TRBV24-1 to TRBJ2-5; D ambiguous. This CDR3 has 15 residues. V dropped 4 bases and J dropped 4 bases, with 15 bases sitting between them. CDR1 and CDR2 from the germline V gene are KGHDR and SFDVKD. The DNA for the CDR3 is TGTGCCACCAGTGAACTTACTGCGACGAGAGAGACCCAGTACTTC. Protein: CATSELTATRETQYF.

The V and J genes are TRBV30 and TRBJ2-7, with a possible D match to TRBD1 (6 bases). Trimming stripped 2 bases from V and 4 bases from J, with 12 bases between. CDR3 length: 13 amino acids. CDR1 and CDR2 (germline): GTSNPN, SVGIG (reference sequence). The CDR3 reads CAWSPSGVYEQYF. DNA of the CDR3: TGTGCCTGGAGTCCTTCAGGGGTGTACGAGCAGTACTTC.

The sample holds many counts of this clonotype. The chain recombines TRBV11-2 with TRBJ2-5; D might be TRBD1 (6 bases). Germline loops: CDR1 SGHAT, CDR2 FQNNGV. This CDR3 contains 15 residues. The V and J ends lost 2 bases and 1 base respectively, with 11 bases between them. The CDR3 is CASSLYGGPQETQYF. As DNA, the CDR3 is TGTGCCAGCAGCTTATATGGGGGCCCCCAAGAGACCCAGTACTTC.